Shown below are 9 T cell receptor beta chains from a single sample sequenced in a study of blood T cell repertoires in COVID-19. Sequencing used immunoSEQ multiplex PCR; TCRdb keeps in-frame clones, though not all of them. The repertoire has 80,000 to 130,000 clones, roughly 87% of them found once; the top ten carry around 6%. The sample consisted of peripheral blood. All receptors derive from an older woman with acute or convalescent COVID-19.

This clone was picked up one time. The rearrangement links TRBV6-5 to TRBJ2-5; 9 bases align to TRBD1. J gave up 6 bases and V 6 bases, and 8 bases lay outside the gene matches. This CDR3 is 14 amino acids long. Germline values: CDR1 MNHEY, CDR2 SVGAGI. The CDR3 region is CASSSLDRGQTQYF. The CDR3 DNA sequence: TGTGCCAGCAGCTCCCTGGACAGGGGTCAGACCCAGTACTTC.

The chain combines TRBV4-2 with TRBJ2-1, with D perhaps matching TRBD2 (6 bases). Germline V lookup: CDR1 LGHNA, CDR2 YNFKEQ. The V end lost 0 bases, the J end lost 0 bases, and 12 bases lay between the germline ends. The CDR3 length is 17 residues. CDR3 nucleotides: TGTGCCAGCAGCCAAGATTTTGCGGGAAGCTCCTACAATGAGCAGTTCTTC. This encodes CASSQDFAGSSYNEQFF.

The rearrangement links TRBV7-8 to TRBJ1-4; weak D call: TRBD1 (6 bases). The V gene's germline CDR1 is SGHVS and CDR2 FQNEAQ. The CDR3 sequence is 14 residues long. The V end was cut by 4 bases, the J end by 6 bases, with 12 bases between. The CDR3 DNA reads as TGTGCCAGCAGCTCAAGGACAGCCTATGAAAAACTGTTTTTT. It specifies CASSSRTAYEKLFF.

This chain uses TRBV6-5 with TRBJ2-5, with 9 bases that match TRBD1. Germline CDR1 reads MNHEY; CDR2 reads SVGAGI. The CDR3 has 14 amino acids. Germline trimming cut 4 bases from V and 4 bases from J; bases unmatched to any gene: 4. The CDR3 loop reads CASSLNRGLETQYF. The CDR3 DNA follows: TGTGCCAGCAGTTTAAACAGGGGGCTAGAGACCCAGTACTTC.

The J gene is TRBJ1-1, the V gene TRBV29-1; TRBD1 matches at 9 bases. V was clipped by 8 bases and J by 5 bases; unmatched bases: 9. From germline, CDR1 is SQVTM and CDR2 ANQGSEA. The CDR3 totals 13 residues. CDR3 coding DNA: TGCAGCACCCGGGGACAGGGAAATACTGAAGCTTTCTTT. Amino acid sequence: CSTRGQGNTEAFF. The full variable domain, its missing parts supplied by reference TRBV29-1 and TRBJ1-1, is SAVISQKPSRDICQRGTSLTIQCQVDSQVTMMFWYRQQPGQSLTLIATANQGSEATYESGFVIDKFPISRPNLTFSTLTVSNMSPEDSSIYLCSTRGQGNTEAFFGQGTRLTVV.

CDR3 coding DNA: TGTGCCACCAGCAGAGATCGAAGCGCGGACAATGAGCAGTTCTTC. This gives the protein CATSRDRSADNEQFF. The J gene is TRBJ2-1, the V gene TRBV15; D not certain. CDR1 is LNHNV, CDR2 YYDKDF, per germline (reference sequence). The ends were cut back, 0 bases at V and 5 bases at J, with 11 bases in the middle. The CDR3 consists of 15 residues. Full variable domain (remainder filled in from reference TRBV15 and TRBJ2-1): DAMVIQNPRYQVTQFGKPVTLSCSQTLNHNVMYWYQQKSSQAPKLLFHYYDKDFNNEADTPDNFQSRRPNTSFCFLDIRSPGLGDTAMYLCATSRDRSADNEQFFGPGTRLTVL.

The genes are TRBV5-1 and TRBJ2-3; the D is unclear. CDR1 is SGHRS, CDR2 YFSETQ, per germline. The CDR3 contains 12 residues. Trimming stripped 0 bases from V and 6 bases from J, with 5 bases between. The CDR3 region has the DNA TGCGCCAGCAGCTTGGACCGGGATACGCAGTATTTT. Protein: CASSLDRDTQYF.

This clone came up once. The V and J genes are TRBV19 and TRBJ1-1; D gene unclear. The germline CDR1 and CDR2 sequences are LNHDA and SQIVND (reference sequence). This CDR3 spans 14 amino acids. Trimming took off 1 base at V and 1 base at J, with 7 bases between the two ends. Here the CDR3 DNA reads TGTGCCAGTAGTATAGTCCCGGGGAACACTGAAGCTTTCTTT. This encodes CASSIVPGNTEAFF.

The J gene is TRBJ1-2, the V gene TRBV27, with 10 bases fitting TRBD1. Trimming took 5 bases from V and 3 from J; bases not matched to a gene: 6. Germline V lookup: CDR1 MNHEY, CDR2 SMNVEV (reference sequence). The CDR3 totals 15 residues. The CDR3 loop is CASSPQTGGHYGYTF. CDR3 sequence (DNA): TGTGCCAGCAGTCCTCAGACAGGGGGCCACTATGGCTACACCTTC.